The TCR beta chain under discussion was sequenced for a study of identical twins. Study findings and constraints: Abundant beta clonotypes from cord blood bore fewer insertions; memory repertoires lacked this pattern. Conclusions relied on cross-sectional statistical analysis, not following the same donors. Because invariant MAIT and iNKT cells could be present, zero-insertion analyses could be partly confounded.

A universal primer binding site was introduced by template switching. The final cDNA contained unique molecular identifiers. MiXCR, run by TCRdb on the 5' RACE reads, gives a single entry per CDR3 protein. This sample has 600,000 to 700,000 distinct CDR3 sequences, with about 20% found just once. Concerning this clonotype itself: Its matching antigen is unknown.

The CDR3 sequence is 14 residues long. Germline V CDR1 and CDR2: SGDLS, YYNGEE. V was pared by 4 bases and J by 8 bases, with 18 bases between. Separately, the same data were catalogued under a study of T cells expressing NK-cell markers.

The sequence was collected from a woman aged 18-29 years in good health. This chain uses TRBV9 with TRBJ1-2; D gene unclear. What was sequenced was PBMCs. The CDR3 DNA is TGTGCCAGCAGCCTTAGTCGGTTATGGGGAGGCTACACCTTC. It specifies CASSLSRLWGGYTF.